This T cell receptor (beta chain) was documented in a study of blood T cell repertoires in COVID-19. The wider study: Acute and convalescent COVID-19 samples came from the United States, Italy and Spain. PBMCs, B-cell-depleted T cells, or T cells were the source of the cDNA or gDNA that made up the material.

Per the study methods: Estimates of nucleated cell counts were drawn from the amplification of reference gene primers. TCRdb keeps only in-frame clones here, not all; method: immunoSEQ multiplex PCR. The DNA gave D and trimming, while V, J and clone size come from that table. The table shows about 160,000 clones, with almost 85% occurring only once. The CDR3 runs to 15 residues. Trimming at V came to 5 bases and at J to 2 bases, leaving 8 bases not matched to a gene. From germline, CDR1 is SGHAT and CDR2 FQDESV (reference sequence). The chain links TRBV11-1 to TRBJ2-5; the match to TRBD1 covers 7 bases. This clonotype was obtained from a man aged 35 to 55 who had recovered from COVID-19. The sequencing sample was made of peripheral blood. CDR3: CASSRSGDRQETQYF. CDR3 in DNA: TGTGCCAGCAGCCGTTCTGGGGACAGACAAGAGACCCAGTACTTC.